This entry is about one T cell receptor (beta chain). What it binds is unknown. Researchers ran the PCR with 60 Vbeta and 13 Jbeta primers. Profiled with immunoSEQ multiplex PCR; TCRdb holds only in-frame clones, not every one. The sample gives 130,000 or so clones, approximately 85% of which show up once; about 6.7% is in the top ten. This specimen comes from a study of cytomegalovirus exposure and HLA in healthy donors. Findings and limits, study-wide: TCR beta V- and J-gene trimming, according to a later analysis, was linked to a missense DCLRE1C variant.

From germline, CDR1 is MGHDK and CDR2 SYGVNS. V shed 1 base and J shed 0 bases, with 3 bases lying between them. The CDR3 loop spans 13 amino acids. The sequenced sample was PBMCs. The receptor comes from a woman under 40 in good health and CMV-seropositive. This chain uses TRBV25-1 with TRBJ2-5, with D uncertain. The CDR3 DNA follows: TGTGCCAGCAGTGAATGGCACCAAGAGACCCAGTACTTC. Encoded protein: CASSEWHQETQYF.